This T cell receptor (beta chain) was sequenced in a study of T-cell memory formation after mild COVID-19. Concerning this clonotype: The antigen is not known.

UMIs and sample barcodes were carried by the TCR alpha and TCR beta cDNA libraries that 5'RACE produced using constant-segment primers. TCRdb used MiXCR to reprocess the 5' RACE reads, holding one entry per CDR3 protein. This table holds 350,000 to 500,000 distinct CDR3 sequences, more than 20% found once. This CDR3 has 13 residues. Germline CDR1 reads LGHDT; CDR2 reads YNNKEL (reference sequence). Trimming took off 3 bases at V and 6 bases at J, with 12 bases between the two ends. General study results and limits: For contracting clones, CD4+ ones sat mainly in CM and EM, CD8+ in EMRA. Clones that contracted from day 15 to 85 had balanced CD4/CD8; later expanders were CD4+ biased.

The chain has TRBV3-1 and TRBJ2-7; perhaps TRBD2 as D (6 bases). The source of this sequence is an adult woman who had mild COVID-19 (a few samples of this study predate the infection). Cell type and time point are not known. The specimen sequenced was PBMCs or a T cell subset sorted from them (not recorded which). CDR3 DNA sequence: TGTGCCAGCAGCCATACTAGCACGGGCGAGCAGTACTTC. This sequence encodes CASSHTSTGEQYF.